One sample yielded the 25 T cell receptor beta chains listed below, sequenced in a study of regulatory T cells in long-lasting Graves disease. Construction of the TCR beta libraries employed iRepertoire HTBI primers in conjunction with Arm-PCR of CDR3 regions. TCRdb processed the multiplex PCR reads anew with MiXCR; each CDR3 protein has one entry. This sample has about 540,000 distinct CDR3 sequences, with 13% found just once. Time point reported: newly diagnosed GD, antithyroid drugs for less than 3 months. The TCR library was made from RNA that had been extracted from PBMCs in TRIzol. This sample was also put to use in a study of T cells in Graves' hyperthyroidism and ophthalmopathy.

The input for sequencing was peripheral blood mononuclear cells (PBMCs), taken at new diagnosis, from a patient treated with antithyroid drugs. The receptors were sampled from a young man with Graves disease.

This clonotype was detected ten times or more. The chain uses TRBV7-6 and TRBJ1-2; D not resolved. This CDR3 is built from 14 residues. The germline V gene has CDR1 SGHVS and CDR2 FNYEAQ. Trimming removed 0 bases at V and 6 bases at J, with 11 bases between. CDR3 DNA sequence: TGTGCCAGCAGCTTAGCCCCTGCGACGGATGGCTACACCTTC. This gives the protein CASSLAPATDGYTF.

The J gene is TRBJ1-5, the V gene TRBV19; 7 bases fit TRBD1. Trimming took 5 bases from V and 6 from J; bases not matched to a gene: 7. This CDR3 has 14 amino acids. Germline V gene data show CDR1 as LNHDA and CDR2 as SQIVND (reference sequence). The CDR3: CASSRTGEGQPQHF. CDR3 coding DNA: TGTGCCAGTAGTCGGACAGGAGAAGGTCAGCCCCAGCATTTT.

The rearrangement joins TRBV5-1 to TRBJ2-5; a possible D gene is TRBD1 (5 bases). From germline, CDR1 is SGHRS and CDR2 YFSETQ. Between the trimmed V and J ends, which lost 2 bases and 1 base, there was a span of 12 bases. CDR3 length: 15 amino acids. This CDR3 is CASSLEVRVQETQYF. DNA of the CDR3: TGCGCCAGCAGCTTAGAGGTCAGGGTCCAAGAGACCCAGTACTTC.

The chain is built from TRBV5-1 and TRBJ2-5, with D possibly being TRBD1 (6 bases). The CDR3 consists of 15 residues. In germline, CDR1 is SGHRS, CDR2 YFSETQ. V gave up 4 bases and J gave up 2 bases, with 15 bases separating them. DNA of the CDR3: TGCGCCAGCAGCCGGAGCAGGGGATGGCAAGAGACCCAGTACTTC. Residues: CASSRSRGWQETQYF.

Only a few counts were recorded for this clonotype. The chain uses TRBV11-2 and TRBJ1-2; maybe TRBD1 (6 bases). Trimming took 5 bases from V and 3 from J, leaving 10 bases between them. The CDR3 length is 13 residues. Germline CDR1 reads SGHAT; CDR2 reads FQNNGV. The CDR3 nucleotides read TGTGCCAGCAGCCCGGACAGATACTATGGCTACACCTTC. Its protein is CASSPDRYYGYTF. The variable domain in full, with the rest retrieved from reference TRBV11-2 and TRBJ1-2, is EAGVAQSPRYKIIEKRQSVAFWCNPISGHATLYWYQQILGQGPKLLIQFQNNGVVDDSQLPKDRFSAERLKGVDSTLKIQPAKLEDSAVYLCASSPDRYYGYTFGSGTRLTVV.

This clonotype was recorded at least ten times. The V call is TRBV6-1, the J call TRBJ2-3, with D hard to call. The V end was cut by 2 bases, the J end by 2 bases, with 11 bases between. Germline CDR1 and CDR2: MNHNS and SASEGT. The CDR3 has 15 amino acids. CDR3 bases: TGTGCCAGCAGTGAAAGGCCCTACTACACAGATACGCAGTATTTT. This sequence encodes CASSERPYYTDTQYF.

This clonotype was recorded many times. The genes are TRBV28 and TRBJ1-2; TRBD1 matches at 9 bases. The CDR3 has 14 residues. V lost 3 bases to trimming and J lost 1 base; unmatched junction nucleotides: 0. The germline gives CDR1 MDHEN, CDR2 SYDVKM. CDR3 residues: CASSLDRGNYGYTF. The CDR3 DNA reads as TGTGCCAGCAGTTTGGACAGGGGTAACTATGGCTACACCTTC.

Many counts were recorded for this clonotype. This sequence joins TRBV28 and TRBJ1-2; no definite D call. The germline V gene encodes CDR1 MDHEN and CDR2 SYDVKM. The V end was cut by 6 bases, the J end by 8 bases, with 13 bases between. CDR3 size: 12 residues. CDR3 nucleotides: TGTGCCAGCAGCGTCGACGTCGGCGGCTACACCTTC. This gives the protein CASSVDVGGYTF.

This clonotype appeared many times. The chain uses TRBV29-1 and TRBJ1-4; the D gene is possibly TRBD1 (5 bases). The germline V gene has CDR1 SQVTM and CDR2 ANQGSEA. The CDR3 has 12 amino acids. The V gene lost 6 bases and the J gene lost 5 bases, with 10 bases spanning the gap. The CDR3 DNA sequence: TGCAGCGTAAATCGGGGGAATGAAAAACTGTTTTTT. Protein sequence: CSVNRGNEKLFF.

This clonotype was observed many times. The rearrangement links TRBV3-1 to TRBJ2-3; the D gene is possibly TRBD2 (6 bases). Looked up from germline, CDR1 is LGHDT and CDR2 is YNNKEL (reference sequence). This CDR3 comprises 13 residues. The germline V and J ends were trimmed by 5 bases and 5 bases, with 11 bases remaining between them. This CDR3 is CASSSLGGDTQYF. The CDR3 DNA reads as TGTGCCAGCAGCTCGCTCGGGGGAGATACGCAGTATTTT.

Details on this clonotype: This may be a read error: a much more frequent sequence differs by one nucleotide. J is TRBJ1-3 and V is TRBV2; D gene ambiguous. CDR1 SNHLY and CDR2 FYNNEI come from the germline V gene. With 7 bases removed from V and 7 bases from J, the gap between germline ends came to 14 bases. There are 13 residues in the CDR3. The CDR3 bases are TGTGCCAGCACTGGGAGGCGGATCAACACCATATATTTT. Its translation: CASTGRRINTIYF.

The chain carries TRBV4-1 and TRBJ1-4; D might be TRBD1 (6 bases). The V end was cut by 4 bases, the J end by 8 bases, with 20 bases between. The CDR3 loop spans 16 amino acids. CDR1 and CDR2 from the germline V gene are MGHRA and YSYEKL. DNA of the CDR3: TGCGCCAGCAGCCCTCCCAGGGGCAGGGGATGGGAAAAACTGTTTTTT. Translation gives CASSPPRGRGWEKLFF.

This clonotype was detected a few times. The J gene is TRBJ2-1, the V gene TRBV7-9; D uncertain. V was cut by 1 base and J by 5 bases, with 9 bases left in between. Germline V gene sequence: CDR1 SEHNR, CDR2 FQNEAQ (reference sequence). CDR3 size: 14 residues. CDR3 nucleotide sequence: TGTGCCAGCAGCTTAGTCGTCAGCGACAATGAGCAGTTCTTC. It encodes CASSLVVSDNEQFF.

This clonotype has ten or more counts. This chain uses TRBV7-9 with TRBJ2-7; unclear D gene. The CDR3 runs to 13 residues. The germline V and J ends were trimmed by 1 base and 5 bases, with 9 bases remaining between them. Germline V CDR1 and CDR2: SEHNR, FQNEAQ (reference sequence). CDR3 residues: CASSLEVGNEQYF. As DNA, the CDR3 is TGTGCCAGCAGCTTAGAGGTGGGCAACGAGCAGTACTTC.

This clonotype appeared many times. This chain uses TRBV29-1 with TRBJ1-1, with D tentatively TRBD1 (5 bases). V lost 8 bases to trimming and J lost 4 bases, with 20 bases between them. Looked up from germline, CDR1 is SQVTM and CDR2 is ANQGSEA. The CDR3 is made up of 14 amino acids. Here the CDR3 DNA reads TGCAGCTCCTCGATTGGGGGTACTCGCACTGAAGCTTTCTTT. Its translation is CSSSIGGTRTEAFF.

This clonotype was counted between two and nine times. The rearrangement uses TRBV2 and TRBJ1-5, with D unclear. Trimming took 5 bases from V and 2 from J, leaving 10 bases between them. The germline gives CDR1 SNHLY, CDR2 FYNNEI. CDR3 length: 14 residues. The CDR3 sequence: CASSKGEGNQPQHF. The CDR3 DNA follows: TGTGCCAGCAGTAAAGGTGAGGGCAATCAGCCCCAGCATTTT.

This clonotype has at least ten counts. The chain recombines TRBV20-1 with TRBJ2-5, with D unclear. The CDR3 runs to 11 residues. CDR1 and CDR2 from the germline V gene are DFQATT and SNEGSKA (reference sequence). Trimming removed 0 bases at V and 6 bases at J, with 5 bases between. CDR3 sequence: CSARDHQTQYF. In DNA form, the CDR3 reads TGCAGTGCTAGAGATCATCAGACCCAGTACTTC.

This clonotype was seen more than once but under ten times. The chain joins TRBV7-3 to TRBJ2-1; 8 bases are shared with TRBD1. Germline V gene data show CDR1 as SGHTA and CDR2 as FQGTGA. This CDR3 has 16 amino acids. Trimming at V came to 5 bases and at J to 5 bases, leaving 11 bases not matched to a gene. This CDR3 reads CASSDTQGALHNEQFF. The CDR3 DNA reads as TGTGCCAGCAGCGATACCCAGGGGGCCTTACACAATGAGCAGTTCTTC.

This clonotype was found many times. The V call is TRBV29-1, the J call TRBJ1-1, with D possibly being TRBD1 (6 bases). This CDR3 has 14 amino acids. Germline loops: CDR1 SQVTM, CDR2 ANQGSEA. V dropped 6 bases and J dropped 4 bases, with 18 bases sitting between them. The CDR3 DNA is TGCAGCGTCCGCGAGGCGGGCAGGGGCACTGAAGCTTTCTTT. Translation: CSVREAGRGTEAFF.

This clonotype was seen many times. The chain carries TRBV5-1 and TRBJ2-1, with TRBD1 identical over 11 bases. The CDR3 consists of 16 residues. CDR1 and CDR2 from the germline V gene are SGHRS and YFSETQ. V was pared by 4 bases and J by 8 bases, with 11 bases of the junction left unmatched. CDR3 residues: CASSPPSRDRGDEQFF. The CDR3 DNA reads as TGCGCCAGCAGCCCTCCTTCCCGGGACAGGGGGGATGAGCAGTTCTTC. Full variable domain (outside the CDR3, taken from reference TRBV5-1 and TRBJ2-1): KAGVTQTPRYLIKTRGQQVTLSCSPISGHRSVSWYQQTPGQGLQFLFEYFSETQRNKGNFPGRFSGRQFSNSRSEMNVSTLELGDSALYLCASSPPSRDRGDEQFFGPGTRLTVL.

The V and J genes are TRBV7-3 and TRBJ1-5; no clear D. This CDR3 contains 13 residues. Germline CDR1 reads SGHTA; CDR2 reads FQGTGA. Trimming pared 0 bases from V and 7 bases from J, leaving 7 bases between. CDR3 loop: CASSLTATQPQHF. DNA of the CDR3: TGTGCCAGCAGCTTAACTGCTACGCAGCCCCAGCATTTT.

This clonotype has a count of ten or more. The chain is built from TRBV7-7 and TRBJ2-7, with TRBD2 identical over 7 bases. CDR1 and CDR2 from the germline V gene are SSHAT and FNYEAQ (reference sequence). V trimming: 5 bases; J trimming: 7 bases; junction bases outside the gene matches: 14. The CDR3 sequence is 15 residues long. CDR3 protein: CASSVGGNSFEEQYF. CDR3 coding DNA: TGTGCCAGCAGCGTGGGAGGGAATTCCTTCGAAGAGCAGTACTTC.

There are a few counts of this clonotype. The chain is built from TRBV5-1 and TRBJ1-5; 7 nucleotides match TRBD1. The ends lost 0 bases at V and 7 bases at J; junction bases unmatched: 10. CDR1 and CDR2 (germline): SGHRS, YFSETQ. This CDR3 spans 16 amino acids. CDR3 loop: CASSLAPRGTEQPQHF. CDR3 DNA sequence: TGCGCCAGCAGCTTGGCGCCCAGGGGGACGGAGCAGCCCCAGCATTTT.

This clonotype was found many times. The chain uses TRBV20-1 and TRBJ2-7; no reliable D call. Trimming stripped 6 bases from V and 7 bases from J, with 10 bases between. Germline CDR1 is DFQATT and CDR2 is SNEGSKA (reference sequence). The CDR3 is 10 residues long. CDR3 DNA: TGCAGTGCCACCCACGGGGAGCAGTACTTC. Translated: CSATHGEQYF.

CDR3 in DNA: TGTGCCACCAGTGATTTGGACTACAAAACTAGCGGGAGGTCGAATGAGCAGTTCTTC. Translated, it gives CATSDLDYKTSGRSNEQFF. J is TRBJ2-1 and V is TRBV24-1; 12 bases match TRBD2. Germline V lookup: CDR1 KGHDR, CDR2 SFDVKD. The length of the CDR3 is 19 residues. Trimming at V came to 0 bases and at J to 7 bases, leaving 12 bases not matched to a gene.